Presented here are 18 T cell receptor beta chains from one specimen sequenced in a study of blood T cells in healthy people across ages. Together with a sample-barcoded 5' primer, a J-beta primer mix was included in a second PCR lasting about 7 to 11 cycles. TCRdb analysed the 5' RACE reads with MiXCR anew, one entry per CDR3 protein. Of about 1.4 million distinct CDR3 sequences listed, approximately 59% were seen once; the top ten hold more than 6%. The material sequenced was blood. The receptors shown here come from a man aged 18 to 30 in good health.

This clonotype was seen only a few times. The chain links TRBV29-1 to TRBJ2-5; 9 bases map to TRBD1. In germline, CDR1 is SQVTM, CDR2 ANQGSEA. V shed 5 bases and J 5 bases; nucleotides not matched to a gene: 6. The CDR3 runs to 13 residues. The CDR3 region has the DNA TGCAGCGTTCGGACAGGGGATGGGGAGACCCAGTACTTC. Translating gives CSVRTGDGETQYF.

This chain connects TRBV4-1 to TRBJ2-5, with D possibly TRBD2 on 6 matching bases. Germline CDR1 reads MGHRA; CDR2 reads YSYEKL. The V end was cut by 1 base, the J end by 11 bases, with 26 bases between. This CDR3 is 17 amino acids long. The CDR3 protein is CASSQVGRRGPLNEQYF. The CDR3 DNA follows: TGCGCCAGCAGCCAAGTGGGGCGGCGGGGCCCCCTGAATGAGCAGTACTTC.

Details on this clonotype: This could be a read error, since a much larger clone is one nucleotide away. This chain joins TRBV10-3 and TRBJ2-1; D is unclear. This CDR3 contains 10 residues. Trimming pared 8 bases from V and 13 bases from J, leaving 12 bases between. Germline V gives CDR1 ENHRY, CDR2 SYGVKD. DNA of the CDR3: TGTGCCATCGGGGAAGAGACCCAGTTCTTC. Residues: CAIGEETQFF.

V is TRBV2 and J is TRBJ1-4, with 8 bases lining up with TRBD1. The CDR3 is 14 amino acids. The V gene end was trimmed by 6 bases and the J gene end by 8 bases; junction bases not matched to a gene: 8. In germline, CDR1 is SNHLY, CDR2 FYNNEI. The CDR3 DNA is TGTGCCAGCAGCAATCAGGGGGCGGGGGAAAAACTGTTTTTT. Its protein product is CASSNQGAGEKLFF.

This chain connects TRBV4-1 to TRBJ2-1, with 12 bases fitting TRBD2. The germline V gene has CDR1 MGHRA and CDR2 YSYEKL. V shed 5 bases and J 5 bases; nucleotides not matched to a gene: 7. The CDR3 sequence is 16 residues long. In DNA form, the CDR3 reads TGCGCCAGCAGCTTACCGACTAGCGGGGGTCACAATGAGCAGTTCTTC. Its protein product is CASSLPTSGGHNEQFF.

In this sample, this clonotype turned up once. The chain carries TRBV18 and TRBJ2-4; TRBD1 matches at 7 bases. The trim removed 2 bases at V and 15 bases at J, leaving 10 bases unmatched. In germline, CDR1 is KGHSH, CDR2 LQKENI. The CDR3 loop spans 13 amino acids. For the CDR3, the DNA is TGTGCCAGCTCACCAGTAGGTGGGACAGCACTGTACTTC. Its protein product is CASSPVGGTALYF.

This sequence joins TRBV29-1 and TRBJ2-5; D remains ambiguous. The J call could be wrong; TRBJ2-7 is a better fit for the DNA end. CDR3 length: 11 amino acids. The germline V gene encodes CDR1 SQVTM and CDR2 ANQGSEA. The CDR3 reads CSVGPNHEQYF. The CDR3 DNA reads TGCAGCGTTGGTCCAAATCACGAGCAGTACTTC.

This sequence joins TRBV29-1 and TRBJ1-2; D unresolved. Germline V CDR1 and CDR2: SQVTM, ANQGSEA. This CDR3 spans 14 amino acids. Deletions cut 7 bases from V and 4 bases from J, with 19 bases between. As DNA, the CDR3 is TGCAGCGCTCGACCTGCTGATGGGAGCTATGGCTACACCTTC. Translation gives CSARPADGSYGYTF.

CDR3 nucleotides: TGTGCCAGCAGACGAAGGGGAACAGGGGAATTCCACGAGCAGTACTTC. Protein product: CASRRRGTGEFHEQYF. The chain recombines TRBV6-5 with TRBJ2-1; TRBD1 aligns across 7 bases. The J call may be wrong; the DNA end is better matched by TRBJ2-7. CDR3 size: 16 residues. Germline CDR1 MNHEY, CDR2 SVGAGI.

This clonotype was counted only a few times. The J gene is TRBJ1-1, the V gene TRBV4-2; D gene ambiguous. The CDR3 extends over 14 amino acids. CDR1 LGHNA and CDR2 YNFKEQ come from the germline V gene. Deletions cut 4 bases from V and 0 bases from J, with 9 bases between. The CDR3 spells CASSLQTMNTEAFF. The CDR3 coding sequence is TGTGCCAGCAGCCTACAGACAATGAACACTGAAGCTTTCTTT.

The chain is built from TRBV28 and TRBJ1-2; 9 nucleotides align to TRBD1. Trimming removed 7 bases from V and 4 bases from J; junction bases left unmatched: 7. CDR1 and CDR2 (germline): MDHEN, SYDVKM. The CDR3 is 14 amino acids. The CDR3, as DNA: TGTGCCAGCAACCCGACAGGGGGTGGCTATGGCTACACCTTC. The encoded protein is CASNPTGGGYGYTF.

This clonotype came up a few times. The chain couples TRBV25-1 to TRBJ2-3; TRBD2 aligns across 8 bases. Trimming removed 5 bases from V and 3 bases from J; junction bases left unmatched: 10. The CDR3 runs to 16 residues. The germline gives CDR1 MGHDK, CDR2 SYGVNS. The CDR3 protein is CASSLLGREVTDTQYF. As DNA, the CDR3 is TGTGCCAGCAGTTTACTAGGGCGGGAGGTTACAGATACGCAGTATTTT.

This clonotype was counted a single time. The chain recombines TRBV2 with TRBJ2-7; the D gene is possibly TRBD2 (6 bases). Germline V gene lookup returns CDR1 SNHLY and CDR2 FYNNEI. Trimming took 4 bases from V and 10 from J, leaving 17 bases between them. This CDR3 has 13 amino acids. The CDR3 DNA reads TGTGCCAGCAGTGGCGGAATTAGCGGAACTCAGTACTTC. It translates to CASSGGISGTQYF. The full variable domain, its missing parts supplied by reference TRBV2 and TRBJ2-7, is EPEVTQTPSHQVTQMGQEVILRCVPISNHLYFYWYRQILGQKVEFLVSFYNNEISEKSEIFDDQFSVERPDGSNFTLKIRSTKLEDSAMYFCASSGGISGTQYFGPGTRLTVT.

This chain joins TRBV6-6 and TRBJ2-3; 11 nucleotides line up with TRBD2. From germline, CDR1 is MNHNY and CDR2 SVGAGI (reference sequence). This CDR3 region has 16 residues. J gave up 1 base and V 6 bases, and 6 bases lay outside the gene matches. The CDR3 reads CASSQTSGVGTDTQYF. In DNA form, the CDR3 reads TGTGCCAGCAGCCAGACTAGCGGGGTTGGCACAGATACGCAGTATTTT.

The rearrangement uses TRBV7-9 and TRBJ2-5, with D perhaps matching TRBD1 (6 bases). From germline, CDR1 is SEHNR and CDR2 FQNEAQ (reference sequence). The CDR3 sequence is 15 residues long. V was cut by 3 bases and J by 0 bases, with 11 bases left in between. The CDR3 loop reads CASSFRQVYQETQYF. CDR3 in DNA: TGTGCCAGCAGCTTCCGACAGGTGTACCAAGAGACCCAGTACTTC.

The chain carries TRBV20-1 and TRBJ2-1; D might be TRBD2 (5 bases). CDR3 length equals 14 residues. V gave up 0 bases and J gave up 5 bases, with 11 bases separating them. Germline-derived CDR1 and CDR2 are DFQATT and SNEGSKA (reference sequence). The CDR3 region has the DNA TGCAGTGCTAGAGACCCTGGACTGCACAATGAGCAGTTCTTC. Translation: CSARDPGLHNEQFF.

The rearrangement joins TRBV5-1 to TRBJ2-1, with TRBD1 matching 7 bases. Germline loops: CDR1 SGHRS, CDR2 YFSETQ. Germline trimming cut 0 bases from V and 0 bases from J; bases unmatched to any gene: 3. The CDR3 covers 16 residues. The CDR3 DNA reads as TGCGCCAGCAGCTTGGGACAGGGCTACTCCTACAATGAGCAGTTCTTC. Translating gives CASSLGQGYSYNEQFF.

V gene TRBV7-2 combines with J gene TRBJ2-7; 9 positions match TRBD2. The CDR3 totals 17 residues. The V gene end was trimmed by 1 base and the J gene end by 0 bases; junction bases not matched to a gene: 7. Germline loops: CDR1 SGHTA, CDR2 FQGNSA. The CDR3 here is CTSSLDVAGEISYEQYF. CDR3 in DNA: TGTACCAGCAGCTTAGATGTAGCGGGAGAGATCTCCTACGAGCAGTACTTC.